Here is one T cell receptor (beta chain) with its context. What it recognizes is unknown. TCRdb itself ran the reads through MiXCR, one entry per CDR3 protein. This table has around 280,000 distinct CDR3 sequences, roughly an eighth appearing once. The entry originates in a study of T cell repertoires in cytomegalovirus infection. Background on the study: It was the public TCR beta signatures that indicated both CMV infection and matching HLA type.

Study-wide points: Carriers of CMV and the relevant HLA type were discriminated by public TCR beta frequency.

The CDR3 runs to 15 residues. Trimming took off 1 base at V and 3 bases at J, with 12 bases between the two ends. CDR1 and CDR2 (germline): LGHNA, YNFKEQ. The clonotype comes from a human donor in good health (CMV status not recorded). Some clones in this sample may be carry-over from other donors' samples. This rearrangement joins TRBV4-2 to TRBJ1-1; D may be TRBD1 (5 bases). Sequenced material: PBMCs. DNA of the CDR3: TGTGCCAGCAGCCAAGTCGGGCAGGGAGACACTGAAGCTTTCTTT. Translation gives CASSQVGQGDTEAFF.